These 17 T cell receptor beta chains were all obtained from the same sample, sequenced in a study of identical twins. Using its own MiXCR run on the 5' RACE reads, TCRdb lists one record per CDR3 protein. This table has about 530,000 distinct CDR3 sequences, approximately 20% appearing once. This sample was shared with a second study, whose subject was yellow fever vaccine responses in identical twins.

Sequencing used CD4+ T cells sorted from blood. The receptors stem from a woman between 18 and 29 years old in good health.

The CDR3 loop is CASSLAGGPSEQYF. The CDR3, as DNA: TGTGCCAGCAGCTTAGCGGGAGGGCCGTCCGAGCAGTACTTC. This rearrangement joins TRBV7-9 to TRBJ2-7; 7 bases line up with TRBD2. CDR1 is SEHNR, CDR2 FQNEAQ, per germline (reference sequence). V was clipped by 0 bases and J by 6 bases; unmatched bases: 5. The CDR3 has 14 amino acids.

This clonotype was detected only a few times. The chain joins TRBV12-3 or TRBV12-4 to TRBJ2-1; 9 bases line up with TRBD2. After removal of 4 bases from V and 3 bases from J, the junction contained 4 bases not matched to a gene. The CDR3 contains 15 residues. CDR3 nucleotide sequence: TGTGCCAGCAGTTCGAGCGGGGGGTACTACAATGAGCAGTTCTTC. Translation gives CASSSSGGYYNEQFF.

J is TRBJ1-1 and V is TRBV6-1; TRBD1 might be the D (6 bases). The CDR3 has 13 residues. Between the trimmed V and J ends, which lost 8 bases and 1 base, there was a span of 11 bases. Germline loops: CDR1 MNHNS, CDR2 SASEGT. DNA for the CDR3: TGTGCCAGCCCGGGACACCAGAACACTGAAGCTTTCTTT. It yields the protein CASPGHQNTEAFF.

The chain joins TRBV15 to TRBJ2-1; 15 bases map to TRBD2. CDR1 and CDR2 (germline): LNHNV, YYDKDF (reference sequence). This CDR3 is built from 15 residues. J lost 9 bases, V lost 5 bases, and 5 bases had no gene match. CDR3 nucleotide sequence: TGTGCCACCAGCGTCCGGACTAGCGGGAGGGGTGAGCAGTTCTTC. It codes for CATSVRTSGRGEQFF.

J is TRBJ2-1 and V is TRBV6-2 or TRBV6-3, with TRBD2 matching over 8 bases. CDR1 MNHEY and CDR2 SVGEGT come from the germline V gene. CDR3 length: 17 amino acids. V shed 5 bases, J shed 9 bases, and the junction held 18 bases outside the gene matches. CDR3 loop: CASSGRIKRESHREQFF. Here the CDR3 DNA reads TGTGCCAGCAGTGGACGGATCAAGCGGGAGTCCCACCGTGAGCAGTTCTTC.

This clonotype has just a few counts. CDR3 loop: CASTHGQGRINQPQHF. The CDR3 bases are TGTGCCAGCACCCACGGACAGGGGCGAATCAATCAGCCCCAGCATTTT. The V gene is TRBV12-3 or TRBV12-4, the J gene TRBJ1-5; 9 bases line up with TRBD1. V trimming: 7 bases; J trimming: 3 bases; junction bases outside the gene matches: 10. The CDR3 covers 16 residues.

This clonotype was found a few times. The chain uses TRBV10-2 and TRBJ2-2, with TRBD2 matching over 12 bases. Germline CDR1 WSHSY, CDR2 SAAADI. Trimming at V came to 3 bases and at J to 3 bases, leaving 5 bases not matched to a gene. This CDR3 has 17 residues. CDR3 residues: CASSDSTSGGYTGELFF. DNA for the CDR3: TGCGCCAGCAGTGACTCGACTAGCGGGGGATACACCGGGGAGCTGTTTTTT.

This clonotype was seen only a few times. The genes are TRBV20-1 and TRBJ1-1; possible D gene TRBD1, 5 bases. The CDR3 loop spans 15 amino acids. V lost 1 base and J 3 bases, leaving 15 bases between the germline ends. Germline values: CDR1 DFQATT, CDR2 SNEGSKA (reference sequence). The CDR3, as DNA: TGCAGTGCTAGAGTAGTTGGGCAGGGTTACACTGAAGCTTTCTTT. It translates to CSARVVGQGYTEAFF.

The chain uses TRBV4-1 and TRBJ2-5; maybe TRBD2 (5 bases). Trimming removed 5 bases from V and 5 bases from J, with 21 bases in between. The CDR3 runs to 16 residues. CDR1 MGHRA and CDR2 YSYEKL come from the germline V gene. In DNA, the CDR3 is TGCGCCAGCAGCAGGGTATTGGGCCCCCCGGGGGAGACCCAGTACTTC. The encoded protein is CASSRVLGPPGETQYF.

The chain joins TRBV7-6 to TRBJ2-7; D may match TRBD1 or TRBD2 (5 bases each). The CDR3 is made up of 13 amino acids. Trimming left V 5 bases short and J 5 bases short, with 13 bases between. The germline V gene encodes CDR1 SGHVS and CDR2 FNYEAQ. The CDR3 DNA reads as TGTGCCAGCAGCACACCAGGGAGAAACGAGCAGTACTTC. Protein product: CASSTPGRNEQYF.

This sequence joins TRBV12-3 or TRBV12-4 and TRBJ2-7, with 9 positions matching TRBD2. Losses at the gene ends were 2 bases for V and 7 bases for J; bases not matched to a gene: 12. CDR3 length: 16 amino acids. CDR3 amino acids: CASSLSSGALGEEQYF. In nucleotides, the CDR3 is TGTGCCAGCAGTTTATCTAGCGGGGCCCTCGGGGAGGAGCAGTACTTC.

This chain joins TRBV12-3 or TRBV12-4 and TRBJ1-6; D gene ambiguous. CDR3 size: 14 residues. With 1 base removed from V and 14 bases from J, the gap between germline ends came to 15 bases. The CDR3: CASSLGGSGISLHF. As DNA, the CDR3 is TGTGCCAGCAGTTTAGGTGGTTCGGGGATTTCCCTCCACTTT.

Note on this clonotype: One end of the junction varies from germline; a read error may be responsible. For the CDR3, the DNA is TGCTGTGCTAGAGGGACAGGGGTGGCAACTAATGAAAAACTGTTTTTT. This gives the protein CCARGTGVATNEKLFF. J is TRBJ1-4 and V is TRBV20-1; 10 bases fit TRBD1. This CDR3 comprises 16 residues. From germline, CDR1 is DFQATT and CDR2 SNEGSKA (reference sequence).

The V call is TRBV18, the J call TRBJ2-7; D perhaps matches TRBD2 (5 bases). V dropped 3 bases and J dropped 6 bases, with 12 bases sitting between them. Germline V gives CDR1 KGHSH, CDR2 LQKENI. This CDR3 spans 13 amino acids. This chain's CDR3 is CASSPPGLPEQYV. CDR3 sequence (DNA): TGTGCCAGCTCACCTCCCGGACTCCCCGAGCAGTACGTC.

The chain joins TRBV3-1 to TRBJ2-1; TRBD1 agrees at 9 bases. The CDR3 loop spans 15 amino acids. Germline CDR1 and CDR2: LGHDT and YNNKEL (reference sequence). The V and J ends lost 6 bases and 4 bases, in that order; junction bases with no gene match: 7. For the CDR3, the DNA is TGTGCCAGCAGTAGGGACAGGGCGAATTACAATGAGCAGTTCTTC. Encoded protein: CASSRDRANYNEQFF.

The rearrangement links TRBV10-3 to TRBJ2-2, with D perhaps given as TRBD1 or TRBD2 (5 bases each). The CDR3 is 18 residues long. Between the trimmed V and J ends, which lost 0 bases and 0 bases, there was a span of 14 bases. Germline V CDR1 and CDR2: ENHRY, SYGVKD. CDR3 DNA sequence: TGTGCCATCAGTGAGTCTGTAGGGGTGGGACCGAACACCGGGGAGCTGTTTTTT. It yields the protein CAISESVGVGPNTGELFF.

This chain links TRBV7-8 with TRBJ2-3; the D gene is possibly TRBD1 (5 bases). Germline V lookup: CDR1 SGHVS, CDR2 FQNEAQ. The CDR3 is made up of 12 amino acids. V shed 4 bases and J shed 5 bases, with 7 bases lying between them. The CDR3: CASSYRGDTQYF. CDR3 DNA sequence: TGTGCCAGCAGCTATAGGGGAGATACGCAGTATTTT. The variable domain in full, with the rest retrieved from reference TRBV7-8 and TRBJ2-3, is GAGVSQSPRYKVAKRGQDVALRCDPISGHVSLFWYQQALGQGPEFLTYFQNEAQLDKSGLPSDRFFAERPEGSVSTLKIQRTQQEDSAVYLCASSYRGDTQYFGPGTRLTVL.